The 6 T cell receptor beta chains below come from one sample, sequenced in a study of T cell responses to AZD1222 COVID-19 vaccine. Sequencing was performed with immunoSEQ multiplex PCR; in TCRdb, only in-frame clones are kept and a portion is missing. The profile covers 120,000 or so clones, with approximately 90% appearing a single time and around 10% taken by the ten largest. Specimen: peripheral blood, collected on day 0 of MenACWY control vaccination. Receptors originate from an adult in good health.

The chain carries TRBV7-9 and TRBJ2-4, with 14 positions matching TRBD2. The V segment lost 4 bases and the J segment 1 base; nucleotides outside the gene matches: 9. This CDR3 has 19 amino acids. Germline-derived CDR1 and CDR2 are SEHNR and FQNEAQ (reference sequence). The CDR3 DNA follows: TGTGCCAGCAGCTACACCGGGACTAGCGGGAGTGGGGCCAAAAACATTCAGTACTTC. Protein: CASSYTGTSGSGAKNIQYF.

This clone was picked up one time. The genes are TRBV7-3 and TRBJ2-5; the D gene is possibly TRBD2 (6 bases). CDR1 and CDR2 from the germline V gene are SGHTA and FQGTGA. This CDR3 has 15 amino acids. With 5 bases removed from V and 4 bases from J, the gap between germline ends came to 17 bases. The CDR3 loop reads CASSTTGGLGETQYF. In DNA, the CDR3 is TGTGCCAGCAGCACTACCGGGGGATTGGGAGAGACCCAGTACTTC. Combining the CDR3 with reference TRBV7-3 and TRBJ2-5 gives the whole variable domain GAGVSQTPSNKVTEKGKYVELRCDPISGHTALYWYRQSLGQGPEFLIYFQGTGAADDSGLPNDRFFAVRPEGSVSTLKIQRTERGDSAVYLCASSTTGGLGETQYFGPGTRLLVL.

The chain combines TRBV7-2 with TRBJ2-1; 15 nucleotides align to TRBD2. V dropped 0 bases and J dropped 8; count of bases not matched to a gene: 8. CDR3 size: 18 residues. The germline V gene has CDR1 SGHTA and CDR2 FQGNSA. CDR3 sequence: CASSLAGLAGGSNHEQFF. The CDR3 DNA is TGTGCCAGCAGCTTAGCGGGACTAGCGGGAGGTTCTAATCATGAGCAGTTCTTC.

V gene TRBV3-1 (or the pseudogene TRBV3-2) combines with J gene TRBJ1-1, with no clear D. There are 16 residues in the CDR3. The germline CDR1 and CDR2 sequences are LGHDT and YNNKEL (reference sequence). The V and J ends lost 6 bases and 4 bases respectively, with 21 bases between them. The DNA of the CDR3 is TGTGCCAGCAGAGGATCGGGCACCCGTACTCTCACTGAAGCTTTCTTT. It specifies CASRGSGTRTLTEAFF.

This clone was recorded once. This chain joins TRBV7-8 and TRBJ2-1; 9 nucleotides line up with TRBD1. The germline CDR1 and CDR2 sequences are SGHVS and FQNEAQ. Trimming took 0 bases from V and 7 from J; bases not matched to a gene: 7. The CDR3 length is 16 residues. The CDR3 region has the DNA TGTGCCAGCAGCTTAGCGGGGACAGGGTATCGGAATGAGCAGTTCTTC. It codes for CASSLAGTGYRNEQFF. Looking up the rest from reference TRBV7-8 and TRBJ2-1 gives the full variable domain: GAGVSQSPRYKVAKRGQDVALRCDPISGHVSLFWYQQALGQGPEFLTYFQNEAQLDKSGLPSDRFFAERPEGSVSTLKIQRTQQEDSAVYLCASSLAGTGYRNEQFFGPGTRLTVL.

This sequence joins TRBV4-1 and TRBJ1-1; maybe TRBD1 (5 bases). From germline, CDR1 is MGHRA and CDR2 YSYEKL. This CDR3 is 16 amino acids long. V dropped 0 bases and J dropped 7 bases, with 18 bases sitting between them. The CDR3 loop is CASSQDSFLQGIEAFF. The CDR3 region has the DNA TGCGCCAGCAGCCAAGATAGTTTCCTCCAGGGCATTGAAGCTTTCTTT.